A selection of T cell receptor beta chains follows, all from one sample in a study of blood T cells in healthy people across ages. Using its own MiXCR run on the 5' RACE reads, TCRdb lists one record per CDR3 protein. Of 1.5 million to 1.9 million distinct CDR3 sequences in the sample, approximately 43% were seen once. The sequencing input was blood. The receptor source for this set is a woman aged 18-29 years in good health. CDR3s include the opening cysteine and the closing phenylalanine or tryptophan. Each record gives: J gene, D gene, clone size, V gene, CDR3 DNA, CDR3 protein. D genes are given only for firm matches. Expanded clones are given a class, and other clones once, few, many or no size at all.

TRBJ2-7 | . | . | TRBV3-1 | TGTGCCAGCAGCAAAAGGGCGGGCCAGACATCCTACGAGCAGTACTTC | CASSKRAGQTSYEQYF
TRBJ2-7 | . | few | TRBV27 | TGTGCCAGCAGTTCCTGGGGAAACGAGCAGTACTTC | CASSSWGNEQYF
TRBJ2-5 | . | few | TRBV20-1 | TGCAGTGCTGAGGTCGAGGTTTCCCAAGAGACCCAGTACTTC | CSAEVEVSQETQYF
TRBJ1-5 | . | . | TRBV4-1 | TGCGCCAGCAGCCCCCAACACCAGGGAGTCAATCAGCCCCAGCATTTT | CASSPQHQGVNQPQHF
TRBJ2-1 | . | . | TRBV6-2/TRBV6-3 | TGTGCCAGCAGTTACCGTAGTAGCAATGAGCAGTTCTTC | CASSYRSSNEQFF
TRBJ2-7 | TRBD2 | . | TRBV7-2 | TGTGCCAGCAGCCACGGGGTAGCGGGGGGTTACGAGCAGTACTTC | CASSHGVAGGYEQYF
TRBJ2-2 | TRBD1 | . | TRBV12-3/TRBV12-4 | TGTGCCACCAATCTCCGGGACAGAGACCTTGGGCCCGGGGAGCTGTTTTTT | CATNLRDRDLGPGELFF
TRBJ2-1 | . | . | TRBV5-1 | TGCGCCAGCAACTTCTTCCCTAGCGATGAGCAGTTCTTC | CASNFFPSDEQFF
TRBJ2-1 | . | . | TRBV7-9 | TGTGCCAGCAGCTTAGCGAGCGGTGAGGAGCAGTTCTTC | CASSLASGEEQFF
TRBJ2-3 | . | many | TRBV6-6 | TGTGCCAGCAGTTGGGTCACAGATACGCAGTATTTT | CASSWVTDTQYF
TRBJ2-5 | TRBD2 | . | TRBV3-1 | TGTGCCAGCAGCCAAGTGAGGTTCGCGGGGGGACCGAGAGAGACCCAGTACTTC | CASSQVRFAGGPRETQYF
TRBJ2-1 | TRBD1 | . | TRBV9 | TGTGCCAGCAGCACCAGTCCCGGAACAGGGGCTGAGCAGTTCTTC | CASSTSPGTGAEQFF
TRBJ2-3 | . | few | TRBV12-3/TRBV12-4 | TGTGCCAGCAGGCGAGACAGGTTCACAGATACGCAGTATTTT | CASRRDRFTDTQYF
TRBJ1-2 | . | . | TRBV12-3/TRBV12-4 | TGTGCCAGCAGCATCAGGGCTGACTATGGCTACACCTTC | CASSIRADYGYTF
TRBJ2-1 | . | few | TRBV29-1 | TGCAGCGTACCCTACAATAGTGAGCAGTTCTTC | CSVPYNSEQFF
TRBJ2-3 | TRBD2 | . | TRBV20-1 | TGCAGTGCTCGCCCGGGCAGCGGGATAGATACGCAGTATTTT | CSARPGSGIDTQYF
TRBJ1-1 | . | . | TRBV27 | TGTGCCAGCAGTTTACCGGGGGAGAACACTGAAGCTTTCTTT | CASSLPGENTEAFF
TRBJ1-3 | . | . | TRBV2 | TGTGCCAGCAGTGAAGCCGGTTGGGACTCTGGAAACACCATATATTTT | CASSEAGWDSGNTIYF
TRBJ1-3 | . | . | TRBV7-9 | TGTGCCAGCAGCAACCGACGGAGCTCTGGAAACACCATATATTTT | CASSNRRSSGNTIYF
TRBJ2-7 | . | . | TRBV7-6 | TGTGCCAGCAGCCCTCTTGTAGGCCTAGGGTCCTACGAGCAGTACTTC | CASSPLVGLGSYEQYF
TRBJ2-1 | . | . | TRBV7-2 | TGTGCCAGCAGCGGCTTACAGGGACGCTCCTACAATGAGCAGTTCTTC | CASSGLQGRSYNEQFF
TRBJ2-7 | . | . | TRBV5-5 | TGTGCCAGCAGTTTCACAAGGGGCTCAAACGAGCAGTACTTC | CASSFTRGSNEQYF